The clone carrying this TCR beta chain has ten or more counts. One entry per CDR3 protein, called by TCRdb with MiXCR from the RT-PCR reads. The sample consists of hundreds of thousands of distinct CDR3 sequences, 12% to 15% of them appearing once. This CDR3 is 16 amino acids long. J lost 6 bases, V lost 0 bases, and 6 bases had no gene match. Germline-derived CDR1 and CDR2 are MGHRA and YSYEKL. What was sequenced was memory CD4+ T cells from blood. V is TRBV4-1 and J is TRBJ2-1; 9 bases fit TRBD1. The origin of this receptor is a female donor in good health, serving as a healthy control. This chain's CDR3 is CASSQEPGQGLNEQFF. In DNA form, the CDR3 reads TGCGCCAGCAGCCAAGAACCGGGACAGGGACTCAATGAGCAGTTCTTC.